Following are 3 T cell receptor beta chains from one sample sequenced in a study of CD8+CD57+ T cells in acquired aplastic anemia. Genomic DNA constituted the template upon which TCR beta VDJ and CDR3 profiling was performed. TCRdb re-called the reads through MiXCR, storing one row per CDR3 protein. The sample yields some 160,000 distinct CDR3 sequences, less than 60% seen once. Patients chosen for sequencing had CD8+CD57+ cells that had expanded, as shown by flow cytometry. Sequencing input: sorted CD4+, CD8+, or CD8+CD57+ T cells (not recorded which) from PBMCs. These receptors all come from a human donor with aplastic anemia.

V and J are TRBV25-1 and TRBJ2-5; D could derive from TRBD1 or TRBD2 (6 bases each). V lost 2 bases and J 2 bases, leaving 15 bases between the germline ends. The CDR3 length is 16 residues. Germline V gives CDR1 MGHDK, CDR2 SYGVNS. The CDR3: CASSEGVGGPQETQYF. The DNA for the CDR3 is TGTGCCAGCAGTGAAGGGGTGGGGGGCCCTCAAGAGACCCAGTACTTC.

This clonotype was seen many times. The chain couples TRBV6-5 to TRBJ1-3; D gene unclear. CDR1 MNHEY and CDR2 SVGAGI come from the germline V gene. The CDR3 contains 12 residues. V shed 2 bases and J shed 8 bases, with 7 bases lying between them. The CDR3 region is CASSYGRDTIYF. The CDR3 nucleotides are TGTGCCAGCAGTTACGGCAGAGACACCATATATTTT.

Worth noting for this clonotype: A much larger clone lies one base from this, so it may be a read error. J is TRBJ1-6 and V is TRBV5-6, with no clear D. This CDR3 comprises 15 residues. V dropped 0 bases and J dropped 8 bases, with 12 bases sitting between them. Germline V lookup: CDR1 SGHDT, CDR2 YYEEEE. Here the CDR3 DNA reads TGTGCCAGCAGCTTGGACGGCAGGATGGATTCACCCCTCCACTTT. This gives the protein CASSLDGRMDSPLHF.